This T cell receptor beta chain originates from a study of blood T cell repertoires in COVID-19. Background on the study: Acute and convalescent COVID-19 samples came from the United States, Italy and Spain.

This clone appeared once. The V gene end was trimmed by 1 base and the J gene end by 3 bases; junction bases not matched to a gene: 7. Per germline, CDR1 SGDLS and CDR2 YYNGEE. The CDR3 is 16 amino acids. TCRdb's copy holds only in-frame clones and misses some; the assay was immunoSEQ multiplex PCR. The sample has over 600,000 clones, 75% to 90% seen once; the top ten hold about 0.24%. Sequenced material: peripheral blood. The receptor was derived from a woman aged 18-35 years with acute or convalescent COVID-19. The V and J genes are TRBV9 and TRBJ2-3; 8 nucleotides match TRBD2. CDR3 protein: CASSVSSGGTTDTQYF. The CDR3, as DNA: TGTGCCAGCAGCGTATCCAGCGGGGGTACGACAGATACGCAGTATTTT.